These 17 T cell receptor beta chains were sequenced from one sample in a study of blood T cell repertoires in COVID-19. Profiling relied on immunoSEQ multiplex PCR, and the TCRdb table lists in-frame clones only, not all of them. The data show under 200,000 clones, 85% to 95% seen once. Sequenced input: peripheral blood. All receptors come from a man aged 50 or older with acute or convalescent COVID-19.

In its sample, this clone was seen once. V is TRBV2 and J is TRBJ2-7; TRBD1 is a possible D gene (6 bases). The CDR3 length is 10 residues. Germline V lookup: CDR1 SNHLY, CDR2 FYNNEI. The V end lost 9 bases, the J end lost 7 bases, and 10 bases lay between the germline ends. The CDR3 DNA is TGTGCCAGTTCGAGGGGGGAGCAGTACTTC. Amino acid sequence: CASSRGEQYF.

The J gene is TRBJ1-6, the V gene TRBV7-9, with 8 positions matching TRBD1. This CDR3 spans 16 amino acids. Germline lookup yields CDR1 SEHNR and CDR2 FQNEAQ (reference sequence). Losses at the gene ends were 1 base for V and 9 bases for J; bases not matched to a gene: 8. The CDR3 protein is CASSLGSGTGLSPLHF. CDR3 DNA: TGTGCCAGCAGCTTAGGTTCCGGGACAGGACTTTCACCCCTCCACTTT.

The V call is TRBV28, the J call TRBJ1-5; 10 bases agree with TRBD1. The germline CDR1 and CDR2 sequences are MDHEN and SYDVKM. V shed 4 bases and J 4 bases; nucleotides not matched to a gene: 4. CDR3 length: 15 residues. CDR3 residues: CASSYPGQGNQPQHF. CDR3 DNA sequence: TGTGCCAGCAGTTACCCGGGACAGGGGAATCAGCCCCAGCATTTT.

The rearrangement uses TRBV19 and TRBJ1-4; D may be TRBD1 (5 bases). Germline CDR1 and CDR2: LNHDA and SQIVND (reference sequence). The CDR3 covers 17 residues. The V end was cut by 5 bases, the J end by 1 base, with 17 bases between. The chain's CDR3 is CASSPMVTAGTNEKLFF. CDR3 in DNA: TGTGCCAGTAGTCCTATGGTGACAGCGGGAACTAATGAAAAACTGTTTTTT.

The rearrangement joins TRBV7-3 to TRBJ2-5; tentative D call: TRBD2 (6 bases). The V end was cut by 5 bases, the J end by 5 bases, with 21 bases between. CDR1 is SGHTA, CDR2 FQGTGA, per germline. This CDR3 is built from 16 residues. CDR3 protein: CASSPVGSGGGETQYF. The CDR3 coding sequence is TGTGCCAGCAGCCCGGTCGGTAGCGGCGGCGGGGAGACCCAGTACTTC.

The chain employs TRBV5-1 and TRBJ1-2; D might be TRBD1 (6 bases). The CDR3 has 15 residues. Germline CDR1 reads SGHRS; CDR2 reads YFSETQ. Trimming left V 3 bases short and J 0 bases short, with 12 bases between. CDR3 sequence (DNA): TGCGCCAGCAGCTCCGGACAGACCTCTAACTATGGCTACACCTTC. Amino acid sequence: CASSSGQTSNYGYTF.

The chain couples TRBV15 to TRBJ1-5; D remains unclear. V shed 0 bases and J shed 1 base, with 7 bases lying between them. Germline V gene sequence: CDR1 LNHNV, CDR2 YYDKDF (reference sequence). The CDR3 covers 15 residues. The CDR3 bases are TGTGCCACCAGCAGAGATTACCAGAGCAATCAGCCCCAGCATTTT. This gives the protein CATSRDYQSNQPQHF.

The rearrangement joins TRBV11-3 to TRBJ1-1; the D gene is possibly TRBD1 (5 bases). Trimming left V 2 bases short and J 8 bases short, with 9 bases between. Germline lookup yields CDR1 SGHNT and CDR2 YENEEA. The CDR3 extends over 12 amino acids. This CDR3 is CASSLNQGEAFF. The CDR3, as DNA: TGTGCCAGCAGCTTAAATCAGGGCGAAGCTTTCTTT.

CDR3 in DNA: TGTGCCAGCAGTAACAGGCCTCACAATCAGCCCCAGCATTTT. Amino acid sequence: CASSNRPHNQPQHF. The chain combines TRBV28 with TRBJ1-5; a weak D match, TRBD1 (5 bases). The V and J ends lost 5 bases and 3 bases respectively, with 11 bases between them. This CDR3 has 14 amino acids. Germline values: CDR1 MDHEN, CDR2 SYDVKM.

This chain connects TRBV2 to TRBJ2-1, with 10 bases matching TRBD2. This CDR3 is 17 amino acids long. V lost 3 bases to trimming and J lost 7 bases; unmatched junction nucleotides: 12. Germline assignment: CDR1 SNHLY and CDR2 FYNNEI. The CDR3: CASSEISGRGIGNEQFF. The CDR3 DNA sequence: TGTGCCAGCAGTGAGATCAGCGGGAGGGGAATAGGAAATGAGCAGTTCTTC.

The rearrangement uses TRBV24-1 and TRBJ2-3, with 7 bases aligning to TRBD2. Per germline, CDR1 KGHDR and CDR2 SFDVKD. This CDR3 comprises 14 residues. V shed 5 bases, J shed 9 bases, and the junction held 10 bases outside the gene matches. Written as DNA, the CDR3 is TGTGCCACCAGTGCAGCGGGGACGGGTCAGACGCAGTATTTT. It is translated as CATSAAGTGQTQYF.

The chain carries TRBV28 and TRBJ2-7; D gene unclear. Germline-derived CDR1 and CDR2 are MDHEN and SYDVKM. The CDR3 extends over 14 amino acids. V shed 11 bases and J shed 0 bases, with 17 bases lying between them. CDR3: CARSRELISYEQYV. In DNA form, the CDR3 reads TGTGCCCGCTCCCGCGAGTTAATCTCCTACGAGCAGTACGTC.

This sequence joins TRBV4-2 and TRBJ2-5; no firm D call. This CDR3 region has 15 residues. Trimming took 0 bases from V and 4 from J, leaving 12 bases between them. Looked up from germline, CDR1 is LGHNA and CDR2 is YNFKEQ. The CDR3 DNA sequence: TGTGCCAGCAGCCAAGATGGCACGACGGGAGAGACCCAGTACTTC. This translates into CASSQDGTTGETQYF.

The chain is built from TRBV7-3 and TRBJ1-2, with D uncertain. This CDR3 spans 16 amino acids. Germline CDR1 SGHTA, CDR2 FQGTGA. Trimming shortened V by 5 bases and J by 4 bases, and 20 bases separated the two germline ends. The CDR3 region is CASSPTPGRRAYGYTF. Here the CDR3 DNA reads TGTGCCAGCAGCCCAACCCCGGGGAGGCGGGCCTATGGCTACACCTTC.

On this clone itself: One end of the junction is discordant with germline, which a read error may explain. The J gene is TRBJ1-5, the V gene TRBV18; no reliable D call. Germline V lookup: CDR1 KGHSH, CDR2 LQKENI. CDR3 length: 12 residues. In DNA, the CDR3 is TGTGCCAGCTCACCACCGGAGGGCCCGAGGTATTTT. Its translation is CASSPPEGPRYF.

The V and J genes are TRBV6-5 and TRBJ1-5; TRBD1 matches 7 bases. Germline V lookup: CDR1 MNHEY, CDR2 SVGAGI. The ends lost 4 bases at V and 5 bases at J; junction bases unmatched: 2. This CDR3 has 13 amino acids. CDR3 nucleotide sequence: TGTGCCAGCAGTTTCGACAGGGATCAGCCCCAGCATTTT. It codes for CASSFDRDQPQHF.

This chain uses TRBV6-5 with TRBJ2-7, with 9 bases matching TRBD1. The V gene's germline CDR1 is MNHEY and CDR2 SVGAGI. V lost 7 bases to trimming and J lost 5 bases; unmatched junction nucleotides: 6. The CDR3 has 13 amino acids. CDR3 amino acids: CASKRQGGDEQYF. Written as DNA, the CDR3 is TGTGCCAGCAAGAGACAGGGGGGCGACGAGCAGTACTTC.